The 31 T cell receptor beta chains below come from one sample, sequenced in a study of CD8+ T cells in alopecia areata. Investigators isolated RNA and reverse transcribed it into cDNA to act as the sequencing template. Libraries were prepared by immunoSEQ multiplex PCR; TCRdb keeps only in-frame clonotypes and omits some of them. The table includes around 150,000 clones, about two thirds detected once. As for treatment: oral pan-JAK inhibitor, 5-10 mg twice daily. The sample was CD4+ T cells sorted from blood, taken at week 4, from a patient treated with tofacitinib. The source of these receptors is a human donor with alopecia areata.

The rearrangement joins TRBV30 to TRBJ1-2; a weak D match, TRBD1 (6 bases). V lost 3 bases and J lost 5, with 10 bases in between. The length of the CDR3 is 12 residues. Germline V gene lookup returns CDR1 GTSNPN and CDR2 SVGIG (reference sequence). The CDR3: CAWRLGQYGYTF. The CDR3 nucleotides are TGTGCCTGGAGACTAGGACAGTATGGCTACACCTTC.

This chain joins TRBV5-4 and TRBJ2-5; no clear D gene. Germline-derived CDR1 and CDR2 are SGHNT and YYREEE (reference sequence). This CDR3 is 12 amino acids long. The V gene lost 2 bases and the J gene lost 2 bases, with 4 bases spanning the gap. CDR3 in DNA: TGTGCCAGCAGCTTCCCTCAAGAGACCCAGTACTTC. Translating gives CASSFPQETQYF.

This clone was seen only once. This chain joins TRBV9 and TRBJ2-5; TRBD2 is a possible D gene (6 bases). The V gene lost 4 bases and the J gene lost 4 bases, with 11 bases spanning the gap. The CDR3 consists of 13 residues. Looked up from germline, CDR1 is SGDLS and CDR2 is YYNGEE. The CDR3 nucleotides read TGTGCCAGCAGCCCGGGACTTACAGAGACCCAGTACTTC. Translated, it gives CASSPGLTETQYF.

This clone was counted a few times. The gene calls are TRBV29-1 and TRBJ1-6; D call uncertain. The CDR3 has 12 amino acids. CDR1 SQVTM and CDR2 ANQGSEA come from the germline V gene. Trimming took off 4 bases at V and 8 bases at J, with 9 bases between the two ends. The CDR3 bases are TGCAGCGTTGCACACTCAGATTCACCCCTCCACTTT. This codes for CSVAHSDSPLHF.

This clone was picked up a small number of times. This CDR3 is also generated by other DNA sequences in the sample. The V call is TRBV9, the J call TRBJ1-2, with D uncertain. The germline gives CDR1 SGDLS, CDR2 YYNGEE. This CDR3 comprises 11 residues. V was cut by 0 bases and J by 4 bases, with 1 base left in between. This CDR3 reads CASSVGYGYTF. The CDR3 DNA follows: TGTGCCAGCAGCGTAGGCTATGGCTACACCTTC.

This rearrangement joins TRBV29-1 to TRBJ1-2, with 9 bases identical to TRBD1. With V trimmed by 0 bases and J by 7 bases, 9 bases remained unmatched. This CDR3 has 15 residues. Germline CDR1 is SQVTM and CDR2 is ANQGSEA. The CDR3 DNA follows: TGCAGCGTTGAAGATCCGGGACAGGGTATAAGTGGCTACACCTTC. Protein: CSVEDPGQGISGYTF.

Only a few counts were recorded for this clone. The genes are TRBV10-3 and TRBJ2-1; D may correspond to TRBD1 or TRBD2 (5 bases each). Germline V gene lookup returns CDR1 ENHRY and CDR2 SYGVKD. V was trimmed by 0 bases and J by 5 bases, leaving 14 bases between them. The CDR3 spans 16 residues. The CDR3 sequence is CAISESSGRTNNEQFF. As DNA, the CDR3 is TGTGCCATCAGTGAGTCCTCGGGGCGAACCAACAATGAGCAGTTCTTC.

This clone was counted between two and nine times. This chain connects TRBV27 to TRBJ1-5; the D is unclear. The length of the CDR3 is 15 residues. The ends were cut back, 7 bases at V and 2 bases at J, with 15 bases in the middle. CDR1 MNHEY and CDR2 SMNVEV come from the germline V gene (reference sequence). For the CDR3, the DNA is TGTGCCAGCACCCCCCTGGGCACGGGCAATCAGCCCCAGCATTTT. This translates into CASTPLGTGNQPQHF.

J is TRBJ2-5 and V is TRBV15; perhaps TRBD1 as D (5 bases). There are 12 residues in the CDR3. Trimming left V 0 bases short and J 7 bases short, with 6 bases between. From germline, CDR1 is LNHNV and CDR2 YYDKDF (reference sequence). For the CDR3, the DNA is TGTGCCACCAGCAGAGATACAGGGACCCAGTACTTC. It encodes CATSRDTGTQYF. The variable domain in full, completed from reference TRBV15 and TRBJ2-5, reads DAMVIQNPRYQVTQFGKPVTLSCSQTLNHNVMYWYQQKSSQAPKLLFHYYDKDFNNEADTPDNFQSRRPNTSFCFLDIRSPGLGDTAMYLCATSRDTGTQYFGPGTRLLVL.

The sample holds one count of this clone. The chain is built from TRBV7-9 and TRBJ2-4; a weak D match, TRBD1 (5 bases). Germline V gene sequence: CDR1 SEHNR, CDR2 FQNEAQ (reference sequence). The V and J ends lost 4 bases and 0 bases respectively, with 7 bases between them. The CDR3 totals 14 residues. The CDR3 DNA reads TGTGCCAGCAGCTCCAGGGAAGCCAAAAACATTCAGTACTTC. Its protein is CASSSREAKNIQYF. Full variable domain (remainder filled in from reference TRBV7-9 and TRBJ2-4): DTGVSQNPRHKITKRGQNVTFRCDPISEHNRLYWYRQTLGQGPEFLTYFQNEAQLEKSRLLSDRFSAERPKGSFSTLEIQRTEQGDSAMYLCASSSREAKNIQYFGAGTRLSVL.

The rearrangement uses TRBV7-6 and TRBJ2-4, with TRBD1 identical over 7 bases. Germline CDR1 reads SGHVS; CDR2 reads FNYEAQ. V shed 2 bases and J 7 bases; nucleotides not matched to a gene: 5. The CDR3 consists of 14 residues. The CDR3: CASSLKGAKNIQYF. In DNA form, the CDR3 reads TGTGCCAGCAGCTTAAAGGGGGCAAAGAACATTCAGTACTTC. Drawing the rest from reference TRBV7-6 and TRBJ2-4, the complete variable domain is GAGVSQSPRYKVTKRGQDVALRCDPISGHVSLYWYRQALGQGPEFLTYFNYEAQQDKSGLPNDRFSAERPEGSISTLTIQRTEQRDSAMYRCASSLKGAKNIQYFGAGTRLSVL.

Only a few counts were recorded for this clone. The chain carries TRBV6-1 and TRBJ1-2; D not certain. CDR1 is MNHNS and CDR2 is SASEGT in the germline V gene. Trimming left V 3 bases short and J 7 bases short, with 6 bases between. The CDR3 is made up of 11 amino acids. CDR3 sequence: CASSDIFGYTF. CDR3 DNA sequence: TGTGCCAGCAGTGACATCTTTGGCTACACCTTC.

The J gene is TRBJ2-7, the V gene TRBV20-1; D not certain. The CDR3 spans 11 residues. The V and J ends lost 6 bases and 1 base respectively, with 7 bases between them. The germline V gene has CDR1 DFQATT and CDR2 SNEGSKA (reference sequence). In DNA, the CDR3 is TGCAGTGCCAAAGATTCCTACGAGCAGTACTTC. This sequence encodes CSAKDSYEQYF.

This clone showed up just a few times. V and J are TRBV30 and TRBJ1-6, with 7 bases identical to TRBD1. The length of the CDR3 is 14 residues. The germline gives CDR1 GTSNPN, CDR2 SVGIG (reference sequence). The J segment lost 8 bases and the V segment lost 4 bases, leaving 8 bases of the junction unmatched. CDR3 in amino acids: CAWTKGAEYSPLHF. The CDR3 coding sequence is TGTGCCTGGACTAAGGGGGCAGAGTATTCACCCCTCCACTTT.

This clone has just one count. This chain joins TRBV7-3 and TRBJ1-5, with 8 bases lining up with TRBD1. Germline-derived CDR1 and CDR2 are SGHTA and FQGTGA. Germline trimming cut 0 bases from V and 4 bases from J; bases unmatched to any gene: 5. The CDR3 totals 16 residues. CDR3 region: CASSLTFTGGNQPQHF. In DNA, the CDR3 is TGTGCCAGCAGCTTAACGTTTACAGGGGGGAATCAGCCCCAGCATTTT.

The chain employs TRBV27 and TRBJ1-2; 10 positions match TRBD1. Germline V gene sequence: CDR1 MNHEY, CDR2 SMNVEV (reference sequence). The CDR3 is 15 amino acids. The J segment lost 11 bases and the V segment lost 5 bases, leaving 14 bases of the junction unmatched. CDR3 nucleotide sequence: TGTGCCAGCAGTCCCCGGGGGGGACAGGGGAGTAGTTACACCTTC. It codes for CASSPRGGQGSSYTF.

The chain is built from TRBV30 and TRBJ2-3; D perhaps matches TRBD2 (6 bases). Trimming cost V 8 bases and J 2 bases, with 8 bases left between them. Germline V gene lookup returns CDR1 GTSNPN and CDR2 SVGIG (reference sequence). This CDR3 is built from 11 residues. CDR3 coding DNA: TGTGCCGGAGGGACCACAGATACGCAGTATTTT. Its protein is CAGGTTDTQYF.

This clone occurred once. The genes are TRBV30 and TRBJ1-5; D ambiguous. The CDR3 is 13 residues long. Germline V lookup: CDR1 GTSNPN, CDR2 SVGIG (reference sequence). V was shortened by 1 base and J by 0 bases, with 4 bases between the two germline ends. The CDR3 bases are TGTGCCTGGAGTGCAGCTAGCAATCAGCCCCAGCATTTT. This encodes CAWSAASNQPQHF.

The chain is built from TRBV5-4 and TRBJ2-5; D possibly uses TRBD1 or TRBD2 (6 bases each). Germline loops: CDR1 SGHNT, CDR2 YYREEE (reference sequence). The CDR3 extends over 13 amino acids. V was shortened by 1 base and J by 5 bases, with 9 bases between the two germline ends. CDR3 in amino acids: CASSLRGLETQYF. The CDR3 DNA follows: TGTGCCAGCAGCTTGCGGGGGCTGGAGACCCAGTACTTC. Full variable domain (missing parts from reference TRBV5-4 and TRBJ2-5): ETGVTQSPTHLIKTRGQQVTLRCSSQSGHNTVSWYQQALGQGPQFIFQYYREEENGRGNFPPRFSGLQFPNYSSELNVNALELDDSALYLCASSLRGLETQYFGPGTRLLVL.

The chain's CDR3 is CSVRTGVTEAFF. CDR3 sequence (DNA): TGCAGCGTTCGGACAGGGGTGACTGAAGCTTTCTTT. V usage is TRBV29-1 and J usage is TRBJ1-1; TRBD1 aligns across 9 bases. V trimming: 5 bases; J trimming: 5 bases; junction bases outside the gene matches: 3. The CDR3 totals 12 residues. Germline lookup yields CDR1 SQVTM and CDR2 ANQGSEA.

This rearrangement joins TRBV4-1 to TRBJ1-1; 7 nucleotides align to TRBD1. The CDR3 totals 14 residues. Trimming at V came to 1 base and at J to 5 bases, leaving 4 bases not matched to a gene. Per the germline V gene, CDR1 is MGHRA and CDR2 is YSYEKL. CDR3 residues: CASSQGDRVTEAFF. The DNA of the CDR3 is TGCGCCAGCAGCCAAGGAGACAGGGTGACTGAAGCTTTCTTT.

V gene TRBV27 combines with J gene TRBJ1-1; a weak D match, TRBD1 (6 bases). The CDR3 covers 15 residues. Germline CDR1 reads MNHEY; CDR2 reads SMNVEV (reference sequence). Trimming shortened V by 7 bases and J by 3 bases, and 18 bases separated the two germline ends. The CDR3: CASTLGRGGDTEAFF. CDR3 coding DNA: TGTGCCAGCACCCTAGGCAGGGGCGGAGACACTGAAGCTTTCTTT.

The chain carries TRBV27 and TRBJ2-1; weak D call: TRBD1 (5 bases). V was pared by 4 bases and J by 10 bases, with 17 bases between. Germline CDR1 reads MNHEY; CDR2 reads SMNVEV (reference sequence). The CDR3 loop spans 14 amino acids. For the CDR3, the DNA is TGTGCCAGCAGTTCTAGGGTACAGGAGAAGGAGCAGTTCTTC. As protein: CASSSRVQEKEQFF.

This clone has only one observation. The chain carries TRBV12-5 and TRBJ2-2; no definite D call. V lost 0 bases and J 0 bases, leaving 11 bases between the germline ends. Germline V gene lookup returns CDR1 LGHNT and CDR2 FRNRAP. The CDR3 has 17 residues. The CDR3 DNA follows: TGTGCTAGTGGTTTGGTTACTCAAGGTTCGAACACCGGGGAGCTGTTTTTT. Protein sequence: CASGLVTQGSNTGELFF. The full variable domain, rest sourced from reference TRBV12-5 and TRBJ2-2, is DARVTQTPRHKVTEMGQEVTMRCQPILGHNTVFWYRQTMMQGLELLAYFRNRAPLDDSGMPKDRFSAEMPDATLATLKIQPSEPRDSAVYFCASGLVTQGSNTGELFFGEGSRLTVL.

V gene TRBV29-1 combines with J gene TRBJ1-1; TRBD1 is a possible D gene (5 bases). CDR1 and CDR2 from the germline V gene are SQVTM and ANQGSEA. Trimming removed 7 bases at V and 4 bases at J, with 10 bases between. CDR3 length: 11 residues. As DNA, the CDR3 is TGCAGCGCCTCCGGGGGCACTGAAGCTTTCTTT. Translating it yields CSASGGTEAFF.

The gene calls are TRBV5-6 and TRBJ2-2; D gene uncertain. The germline V gene encodes CDR1 SGHDT and CDR2 YYEEEE. This CDR3 contains 15 residues. V lost 0 bases, J lost 5 bases, and 11 bases lay in between. The CDR3 reads CASSLADRRTGELFF. DNA for the CDR3: TGTGCCAGCAGCTTGGCGGACCGACGGACCGGGGAGCTGTTTTTT.

The rearrangement joins TRBV29-1 to TRBJ1-2; 7 bases agree with TRBD1. The germline V gene encodes CDR1 SQVTM and CDR2 ANQGSEA. Unmatched junction bases numbered 8, after V lost 7 bases and J lost 3 bases. This CDR3 has 13 amino acids. The CDR3 region is CSAQTGKDYGYTF. As DNA, the CDR3 is TGCAGCGCTCAGACAGGGAAGGACTATGGCTACACCTTC.

The gene calls are TRBV9 and TRBJ2-7; D not resolved. From germline, CDR1 is SGDLS and CDR2 YYNGEE. CDR3 length: 15 residues. The ends were cut back, 4 bases at V and 0 bases at J, with 14 bases in the middle. CDR3 region: CASSPSEWSSYEQYF. The CDR3 coding sequence is TGTGCCAGCAGCCCGTCAGAGTGGAGCTCCTACGAGCAGTACTTC.

This sequence joins TRBV6-1 and TRBJ1-6; 8 nucleotides match TRBD1. V dropped 5 bases and J dropped 9; count of bases not matched to a gene: 6. Germline CDR1 is MNHNS and CDR2 is SASEGT. The CDR3 length is 14 residues. The CDR3 DNA sequence: TGTGCCAGCAGTTATGGACAGGGCTTTTCACCCCTCCACTTT. It is translated as CASSYGQGFSPLHF.

The CDR3: CASSEFGGQLNYGYTF. The CDR3 bases are TGTGCCAGCAGTGAATTTGGTGGACAGCTCAACTATGGCTACACCTTC. The chain recombines TRBV25-1 with TRBJ1-2, with D possibly matching TRBD1 (6 bases). Looked up from germline, CDR1 is MGHDK and CDR2 is SYGVNS. Trimming took 1 base from V and 2 from J, leaving 14 bases between them. The CDR3 is made up of 16 amino acids.

CDR3 bases: TGTGCCAGCAGCTTCGCAGGGGAAAACATTCAGTACTTC. Translated, it gives CASSFAGENIQYF. The chain joins TRBV7-3 to TRBJ2-4, with a weak D call TRBD1 (6 bases). The CDR3 runs to 13 residues. Per the germline V gene, CDR1 is SGHTA and CDR2 is FQGTGA. V dropped 3 bases and J dropped 5 bases, with 8 bases sitting between them.